The present entry profiles one TCR beta chain with its context. The antigen is not known. J was trimmed by 2 bases and V by 5 bases; bases with no gene match: 9. Germline CDR1 SEHNR, CDR2 FQNEAQ (reference sequence). The CDR3 spans 15 residues. These data originate in a study of shared clonotypes between healthy human individuals. As for the study in general: Donors had three CD4 naive, three CD4 memory, two CD8 naive and one CD8 memory plate apiece. Study results and limitations: Generally, estimated richness proved larger in naive subsets than it did in memory subsets. It was expected that sequencing depth would affect clonotype sharing among donors.

In the naive CD8 group, cells lacked CD45RO and were positively selected for CCR7, so terminally differentiated effector memory CD45RA+ cells were left out. The authors loaded roughly 200 ng DNA, 25,000 to 30,000 T cell genomes, into sorted-subset replicate PCRs. Data came from immunoSEQ multiplex PCR; TCRdb stores just in-frame clones and leaves some out. This repertoire shows around 2,100,000 clones, 85% to 95% found once; its top ten account for more than 0.95%. The clonotype originates from a man between 18 and 29 years old in good health. This chain uses TRBV7-9 with TRBJ2-7; 7 bases align to TRBD2. Input material: naive CD8+ T cells sorted from blood. The CDR3, as DNA: TGTGCCAGCAGCGGTGCTGGTAGCGGGCCCTACGAGCAGTACTTC. This gives the protein CASSGAGSGPYEQYF.